Each of the 25 T cell receptor beta chains below was sequenced from the same sample in a study of identifying expanded T cells in peripheral blood. TCRdb's table, derived via immunoSEQ multiplex PCR, lists solely in-frame clones and lacks some. The table includes around 120,000 clones, about 89% detected once. The sample consisted of blood. The receptors shown here come from a person between 18 and 75 years old in good health.

The CDR3 nucleotides read TGTGCCAGCAGCCGAAAAGGGACAGTTGGGATATACTCCCTCGAGCAGTACTTC. It translates to CASSRKGTVGIYSLEQYF. V usage is TRBV11-2 and J usage is TRBJ2-7; 7 bases agree with TRBD1. CDR1 SGHAT and CDR2 FQNNGV come from the germline V gene. The ends lost 5 bases at V and 6 bases at J; junction bases unmatched: 22. The CDR3 covers 18 residues. Complete variable domain (other parts from reference TRBV11-2 and TRBJ2-7): EAGVAQSPRYKIIEKRQSVAFWCNPISGHATLYWYQQILGQGPKLLIQFQNNGVVDDSQLPKDRFSAERLKGVDSTLKIQPAKLEDSAVYLCASSRKGTVGIYSLEQYFGPGTRLTVT.

The chain couples TRBV6-1 to TRBJ2-5; 9 nucleotides align to TRBD1. Germline-derived CDR1 and CDR2 are MNHNS and SASEGT. CDR3 length: 14 residues. Trimming took 1 base from V and 5 from J; bases not matched to a gene: 2. This CDR3 reads CASSEDRGQETQYF. CDR3 DNA sequence: TGTGCCAGCAGTGAAGACAGGGGGCAGGAGACCCAGTACTTC.

The chain couples TRBV6-5 to TRBJ2-7; 7 nucleotides align to TRBD1. CDR1 is MNHEY and CDR2 is SVGAGI in the germline V gene. This CDR3 region has 15 residues. The junction had 9 bases not matched to a gene; V was cut back by 5 bases and J by 2 bases. CDR3 amino acids: CASSRRQGTPYEQYF. The DNA of the CDR3 is TGTGCCAGCAGTAGAAGACAGGGTACCCCCTACGAGCAGTACTTC.

The chain is built from TRBV29-1 and TRBJ1-1, with D perhaps TRBD1 (6 bases). The CDR3 totals 16 residues. Trimming took off 3 bases at V and 7 bases at J, with 24 bases between the two ends. CDR1 SQVTM and CDR2 ANQGSEA come from the germline V gene. DNA for the CDR3: TGCAGCGTTGATTGGGTTGCAGGGGAGAGTGGGGGTGAAGCTTTCTTT. It codes for CSVDWVAGESGGEAFF.

The chain is built from TRBV5-8 and TRBJ2-7, with 8 bases aligning to TRBD1. CDR3 length: 16 residues. Per germline, CDR1 SGHTS and CDR2 YDEGEE. The junction had 10 bases not matched to a gene; V was cut back by 0 bases and J by 5 bases. DNA of the CDR3: TGTGCCAGCAGCTTGGGCGGTTTCCAGGGGGCCCACGAGCAGTACTTC. It encodes CASSLGGFQGAHEQYF.

The J gene is TRBJ1-1, the V gene TRBV7-9, with 11 positions matching TRBD1. Germline CDR1 SEHNR, CDR2 FQNEAQ (reference sequence). CDR3 length: 15 amino acids. The ends lost 4 bases at V and 4 bases at J; junction bases unmatched: 5. In DNA, the CDR3 is TGTGCCAGCAGCTCCGGACAGGGGGCGCGCACTGAAGCTTTCTTT. It translates to CASSSGQGARTEAFF.

This sequence joins TRBV4-3 and TRBJ2-1; D call uncertain. The CDR3 extends over 17 amino acids. Trimming took off 0 bases at V and 0 bases at J, with 12 bases between the two ends. Germline CDR1 LGHNA, CDR2 YSLEER. CDR3 coding DNA: TGCGCCAGCAGCCAAGATCGGGTCGGGCCCTCCTACAATGAGCAGTTCTTC. Translation: CASSQDRVGPSYNEQFF.

This clone appeared once. This chain uses TRBV7-9 with TRBJ1-2; D unresolved. The CDR3 runs 16 residues. Trimming took off 2 bases at V and 0 bases at J, with 13 bases between the two ends. CDR1 and CDR2 (germline): SEHNR, FQNEAQ (reference sequence). This CDR3 reads CASSLSIRAANYGYTF. The CDR3 region has the DNA TGTGCCAGCAGCTTATCGATCCGGGCCGCTAACTATGGCTACACCTTC.

The J gene is TRBJ1-2, the V gene TRBV30, with 8 nucleotides matching TRBD1. After removal of 3 bases from V and 4 bases from J, the junction contained 1 base not matched to a gene. This CDR3 spans 12 amino acids. Germline V gene lookup returns CDR1 GTSNPN and CDR2 SVGIG (reference sequence). This chain's CDR3 is CAWRDRVYGYTF. The CDR3 DNA follows: TGTGCCTGGAGGGACAGGGTCTATGGCTACACCTTC. The whole variable domain, filled in from reference TRBV30 and TRBJ1-2, reads SQTIHQWPATLVQPVGSPLSLECTVEGTSNPNLYWYRQAAGRGLQLLFYSVGIGQISSEVPQNLSASRPQDRQFILSSKKLLLSDSGFYLCAWRDRVYGYTFGSGTRLTVV.

V is TRBV6-6 and J is TRBJ2-7; D remains ambiguous. The V and J ends lost 0 bases and 7 bases respectively, with 7 bases between them. The CDR3 has 12 residues. Germline CDR1 reads MNHNY; CDR2 reads SVGAGI (reference sequence). CDR3: CASSYSGREQYF. For the CDR3, the DNA is TGTGCCAGCAGTTACTCTGGGCGGGAGCAGTACTTC.

The rearrangement uses TRBV27 and TRBJ2-7; the D call may be TRBD1 or TRBD2 (5 bases each). The germline V gene encodes CDR1 MNHEY and CDR2 SMNVEV (reference sequence). Between the trimmed V and J ends, which lost 2 bases and 6 bases, there was a span of 20 bases. This CDR3 comprises 16 residues. As DNA, the CDR3 is TGTGCCAGCAGTTTACGGGGCCCGGTCCCGACGGGCGAGCAGTACTTC. It specifies CASSLRGPVPTGEQYF.

The chain links TRBV28 to TRBJ1-1, with D hard to call. CDR3 length: 14 amino acids. Trimming removed 2 bases at V and 3 bases at J, with 10 bases between. Germline V gene data show CDR1 as MDHEN and CDR2 as SYDVKM. This chain's CDR3 is CASSLTAPDTEAFF. Written as DNA, the CDR3 is TGTGCCAGCAGTTTAACAGCCCCGGACACTGAAGCTTTCTTT. Complete variable domain (other parts from reference TRBV28 and TRBJ1-1): DVKVTQSSRYLVKRTGEKVFLECVQDMDHENMFWYRQDPGLGLRLIYFSYDVKMKEKGDIPEGYSVSREKKERFSLILESASTNQTSMYLCASSLTAPDTEAFFGQGTRLTVV.

V and J are TRBV18 and TRBJ1-6; possible D gene TRBD1, 6 bases. CDR3 size: 14 residues. Trimming took 6 bases from V and 7 from J, leaving 13 bases between them. Germline V gene lookup returns CDR1 KGHSH and CDR2 LQKENI. CDR3: CASSHLRGNSPLHF. In DNA form, the CDR3 reads TGTGCCAGCTCCCACCTGAGGGGGAATTCACCCCTCCACTTT.

This chain links TRBV6-5 with TRBJ2-1; 10 bases are shared with TRBD2. V was clipped by 2 bases and J by 5 bases; unmatched bases: 6. The CDR3 runs 16 residues. Per the germline V gene, CDR1 is MNHEY and CDR2 is SVGAGI. The CDR3 here is CASSYPLSGGDNEQFF. The CDR3 bases are TGTGCCAGCAGTTACCCACTGAGCGGGGGGGACAATGAGCAGTTCTTC.

The chain uses TRBV5-6 and TRBJ2-7; TRBD2 aligns across 7 bases. V lost 4 bases to trimming and J lost 3 bases; unmatched junction nucleotides: 4. This CDR3 contains 13 residues. Germline V lookup: CDR1 SGHDT, CDR2 YYEEEE. This CDR3 is CASSGGDDYEQYF. The CDR3 DNA sequence: TGTGCCAGCAGCGGGGGGGACGACTACGAGCAGTACTTC.

The V and J genes are TRBV2 and TRBJ1-4, with a tentative D call TRBD1 (6 bases). Per the germline V gene, CDR1 is SNHLY and CDR2 is FYNNEI. V was cut by 4 bases and J by 2 bases, with 17 bases left in between. This CDR3 has 17 amino acids. CDR3 sequence reads: CASSVRGPGETNEKLFF. Written as DNA, the CDR3 is TGTGCCAGCAGTGTTCGGGGGCCCGGTGAGACTAATGAAAAACTGTTTTTT.

J is TRBJ2-7 and V is TRBV28; 9 positions match TRBD1. V gave up 7 bases and J gave up 0 bases; unmatched junction bases: 19. This CDR3 is built from 19 residues. In germline, CDR1 is MDHEN, CDR2 SYDVKM. CDR3 loop: CASIPGTGLPKGSSYEQYF. In DNA form, the CDR3 reads TGTGCCAGCATTCCCGGGACAGGGTTACCTAAGGGGAGCTCCTACGAGCAGTACTTC.

The V gene is TRBV7-8, the J gene TRBJ2-7; 7 nucleotides line up with TRBD1. This CDR3 has 15 residues. Germline V gene lookup returns CDR1 SGHVS and CDR2 FQNEAQ. The V segment lost 0 bases and the J segment 3 bases; nucleotides outside the gene matches: 5. For the CDR3, the DNA is TGTGCCAGCAGCTTAGCGGGACAGCCCCACTACGAGCAGTACTTC. It translates to CASSLAGQPHYEQYF.

The V gene is TRBV28, the J gene TRBJ2-7; 11 positions agree with TRBD2. Germline V gene lookup returns CDR1 MDHEN and CDR2 SYDVKM. J was trimmed by 0 bases and V by 3 bases; bases with no gene match: 7. The CDR3 contains 17 residues. In DNA form, the CDR3 reads TGTGCCAGCAGTTTCCCCACTAGCGGGGGCAGCTCCTACGAGCAGTACTTC. Its protein product is CASSFPTSGGSSYEQYF.

This chain joins TRBV19 and TRBJ1-1; D is ambiguous. Trimming cost V 6 bases and J 1 base, with 12 bases left between them. This CDR3 region has 14 residues. Germline CDR1 and CDR2: LNHDA and SQIVND (reference sequence). The DNA of the CDR3 is TGTGCCAGTAGAGCAACAGAACGGAACACTGAAGCTTTCTTT. This translates into CASRATERNTEAFF.

The chain employs TRBV5-1 and TRBJ2-1, with a tentative D call TRBD2 (5 bases). The length of the CDR3 is 15 residues. V lost 3 bases, J lost 3 bases, and 13 bases lay in between. Per germline, CDR1 SGHRS and CDR2 YFSETQ. The CDR3 loop is CASSSDRTLYNEQFF. The CDR3 coding sequence is TGCGCCAGCAGCTCCGATCGGACTCTCTACAATGAGCAGTTCTTC.

The V call is TRBV19, the J call TRBJ1-2, with unresolved D. Germline V gene data show CDR1 as LNHDA and CDR2 as SQIVND (reference sequence). This CDR3 has 14 amino acids. The V and J ends lost 6 bases and 4 bases respectively, with 15 bases between them. CDR3 DNA sequence: TGTGCCAGTAGCTCCCAACTTACGGTCTATGGCTACACCTTC. It translates to CASSSQLTVYGYTF. Full variable domain (missing parts from reference TRBV19 and TRBJ1-2): DGGITQSPKYLFRKEGQNVTLSCEQNLNHDAMYWYRQDPGQGLRLIYYSQIVNDFQKGDIAEGYSVSREKKESFPLTVTSAQKNPTAFYLCASSSQLTVYGYTFGSGTRLTVV.

The chain links TRBV10-3 to TRBJ2-5; D perhaps matches TRBD2 (5 bases). V lost 4 bases to trimming and J lost 5 bases, with 11 bases between them. Germline V CDR1 and CDR2: ENHRY, SYGVKD. This CDR3 region has 13 residues. CDR3 sequence (DNA): TGTGCCATCAGTGGACGGGAAACCGAGACCCAGTACTTC. It specifies CAISGRETETQYF.

The gene calls are TRBV7-9 and TRBJ1-5, with 7 bases lining up with TRBD1. J gave up 6 bases and V 3 bases, and 2 bases lay outside the gene matches. This CDR3 comprises 13 residues. Germline assignment: CDR1 SEHNR and CDR2 FQNEAQ (reference sequence). The CDR3 DNA sequence: TGTGCCAGCAGCTTGACAGGGTTTCAGCCCCAGCATTTT. Protein: CASSLTGFQPQHF.

The chain uses TRBV2 and TRBJ2-2, with 10 bases lining up with TRBD1. The junction had 1 base not matched to a gene; V was cut back by 8 bases and J by 1 base. In germline, CDR1 is SNHLY, CDR2 FYNNEI. This CDR3 is 14 amino acids long. The CDR3 DNA is TGTGCCAGCGGACAGGGGGTGAACACCGGGGAGCTGTTTTTT. Its protein is CASGQGVNTGELFF.